This T cell receptor beta chain emerged from a study of post-analysis software for immune sequencing data. Findings and caveats of the study: With TRBV5-6, TRBV5-1 and TRBV20-1 included, about five TRBV segments were more frequent in patients than in controls. With F measure, samples from one preparation batch clustered together strongly.

CDR3 length: 16 residues. Germline V CDR1 and CDR2: SGHDN, FVKESK. V was shortened by 0 bases and J by 4 bases, with 15 bases between the two germline ends. Notes on this clonotype: Its antigen remains unidentified.

Carried by the TCR beta cDNA libraries were unique molecular identifiers. Researchers reported 400,000 to 550,000 cDNA molecules coming from roughly 1 to 10 million T cells. TCRdb itself ran the PCR reads through MiXCR, one entry per CDR3 protein. The repertoire consists of hundreds of thousands of distinct CDR3 sequences, with approximately 60% occurring once and the leading ten covering around 11%. The TCR comes from a girl aged 2 to 9 with multiple sclerosis. The sequencing input was blood. This chain uses TRBV14 with TRBJ2-5; maybe TRBD2 (5 bases). The CDR3: CASSQESGLARETQYF. The CDR3 DNA sequence: TGTGCCAGCAGCCAAGAGAGCGGTTTGGCCAGAGAGACCCAGTACTTC.